In this sample, the clone carrying this T cell receptor beta chain turned up once. The entry originates in a study of blood T cell repertoires in COVID-19. About the study: The cDNA or gDNA used as material had been derived from T cells, B-cell-depleted T cells, or PBMCs.

Germline lookup yields CDR1 LNHDA and CDR2 SQIVND (reference sequence). The CDR3 covers 15 residues. Unmatched junction bases numbered 2, after V lost 2 bases and J lost 2 bases. TCRdb's table, derived via immunoSEQ multiplex PCR, lists solely in-frame clones and lacks some. The table lists hundreds of thousands of clones, 70% to 90% of them singletons. The chain links TRBV19 to TRBJ1-5; 8 bases are shared with TRBD1. Sequencing was done on a sample of peripheral blood. The TCR comes from a woman aged 18-30 years who had recovered from COVID-19. This chain's CDR3 is CASSITDRGNQPQHF. In nucleotides, the CDR3 is TGTGCCAGTAGTATAACGGACAGGGGCAATCAGCCCCAGCATTTT.